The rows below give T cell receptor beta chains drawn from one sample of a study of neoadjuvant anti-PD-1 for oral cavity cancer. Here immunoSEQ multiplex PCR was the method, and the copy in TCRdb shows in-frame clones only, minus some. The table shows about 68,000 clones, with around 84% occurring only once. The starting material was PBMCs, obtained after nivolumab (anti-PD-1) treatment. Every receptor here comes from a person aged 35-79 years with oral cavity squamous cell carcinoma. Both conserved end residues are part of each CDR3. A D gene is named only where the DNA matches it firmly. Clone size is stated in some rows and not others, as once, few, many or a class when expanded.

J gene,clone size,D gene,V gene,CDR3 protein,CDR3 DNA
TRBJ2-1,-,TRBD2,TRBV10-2,CASSWGGRGNEQFF,TGCGCCAGCTCCTGGGGCGGGAGAGGCAATGAGCAGTTCTTC
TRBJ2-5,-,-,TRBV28,CASSLGGAMQETQYF,TGTGCCAGCAGTTTGGGGGGGGCGATGCAAGAGACCCAGTACTTC
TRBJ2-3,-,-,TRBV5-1,CASSSSTDTQYF,TGCGCCAGCAGCTCTAGCACAGATACGCAGTATTTT
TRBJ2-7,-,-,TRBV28,CASSSSNLSYEQYF,TGTGCCAGCAGTTCTAGCAACCTATCCTACGAGCAGTACTTC
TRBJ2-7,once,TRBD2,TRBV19,CASRRAGAVYEQYF,TGTGCCAGTCGTAGGGCGGGAGCTGTGTACGAGCAGTACTTC
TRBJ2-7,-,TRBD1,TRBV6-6,CASSRDRSYEQYF,TGTGCCAGCAGCCGGGACAGATCCTACGAGCAGTACTTC
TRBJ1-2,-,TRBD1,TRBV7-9,CASSSGQGADYGYTF,TGTGCCAGCAGCTCGGGACAGGGGGCTGACTATGGCTACACCTTC
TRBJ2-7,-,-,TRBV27,CASSSSTGGYEQYF,TGTGCCAGCAGTTCCTCGACAGGCGGCTACGAGCAGTACTTC
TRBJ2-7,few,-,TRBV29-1,CSVGMAGGFFYEQYF,TGCAGCGTTGGGATGGCAGGGGGGTTTTTCTACGAGCAGTACTTC
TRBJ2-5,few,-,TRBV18,CASSSYQETQYF,TGTGCCAGCTCATCGTACCAAGAGACCCAGTACTTC
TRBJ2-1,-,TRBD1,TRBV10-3,CAISEGWDRYNEQFF,TGTGCCATCAGTGAGGGTTGGGACAGGTACAATGAGCAGTTCTTC
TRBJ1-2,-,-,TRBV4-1,CASSPAQVIYGYTF,TGCGCCAGCAGCCCAGCGCAGGTGATATATGGCTACACCTTC
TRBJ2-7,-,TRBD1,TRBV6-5,CASRLDRANGEQYF,TGTGCCAGCAGATTGGACAGGGCGAATGGCGAGCAGTACTTC
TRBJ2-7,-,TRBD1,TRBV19,CASSLLGQAYEQYF,TGTGCCAGTAGTCTTCTTGGACAGGCCTACGAGCAGTACTTC
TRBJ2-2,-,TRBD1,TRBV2,CASRGGTGRYTGELFF,TGTGCCAGCAGGGGGGGGACAGGGCGGTACACCGGGGAGCTGTTTTTT
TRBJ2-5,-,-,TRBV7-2,CASSFLEETQYF,TGTGCCAGCAGCTTCCTGGAAGAGACCCAGTACTTC
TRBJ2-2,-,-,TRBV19,CASSIAGELFF,TGTGCCAGTAGTATAGCCGGGGAGCTGTTTTTT
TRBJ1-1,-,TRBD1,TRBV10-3,CAISESDRGRTEAFF,TGTGCCATCAGTGAGTCTGACAGGGGAAGGACTGAAGCTTTCTTT
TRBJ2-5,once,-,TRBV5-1,CASSLNGGGETQYF,TGCGCCAGCAGCTTGAATGGGGGTGGAGAGACCCAGTACTTC
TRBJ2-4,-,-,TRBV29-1,CSVGRGGSNIQYF,TGCAGCGTTGGCAGGGGGGGATCAAACATTCAGTACTTC
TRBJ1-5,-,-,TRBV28,CASRRSKTSSNQPQHF,TGTGCCAGCAGACGATCCAAGACAAGTAGCAATCAGCCCCAGCATTTT
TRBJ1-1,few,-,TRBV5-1,CASSPWDQGNTEAFF,TGCGCCAGCAGCCCGTGGGACCAAGGGAACACTGAAGCTTTCTTT
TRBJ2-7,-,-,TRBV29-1,CSVVPPGGPGDEQYF,TGCAGCGTTGTCCCCCCCGGGGGGCCTGGTGACGAGCAGTACTTC
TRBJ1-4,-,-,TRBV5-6,CASSPSWSGSNEKLFF,TGTGCCAGCAGCCCCTCGTGGTCAGGGAGTAATGAAAAACTGTTTTTT
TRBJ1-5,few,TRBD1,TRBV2,CASSADRGVNQPQHF,TGTGCCAGCAGTGCGGACAGGGGGGTCAATCAGCCCCAGCATTTT
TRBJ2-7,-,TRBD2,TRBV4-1,CASSQRLGGGLFYEQYF,TGCGCCAGCAGCCAAAGGCTCGGGGGGGGCCTATTCTACGAGCAGTACTTC
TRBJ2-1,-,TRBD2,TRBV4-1,CASSHSGRGANEQFF,TGCGCCAGCAGCCACAGCGGGAGAGGGGCAAATGAGCAGTTCTTC
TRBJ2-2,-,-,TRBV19,CASSMSAGTGELFF,TGTGCCAGTAGTATGTCGGCCGGGACCGGGGAGCTGTTTTTT
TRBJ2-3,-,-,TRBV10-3,CAISEGGTTQYF,TGTGCCATCAGTGAGGGAGGGACAACGCAGTATTTT
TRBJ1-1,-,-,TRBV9,CASSPQGGRNTEAFF,TGTGCCAGCAGCCCCCAGGGAGGAAGGAACACTGAAGCTTTCTTT
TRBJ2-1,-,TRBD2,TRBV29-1,CSVLGLAGVSEQFF,TGCAGCGTTCTGGGACTAGCGGGAGTATCTGAGCAGTTCTTC
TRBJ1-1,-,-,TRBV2,CASSEDILPGTEAFF,TGTGCCAGCAGTGAAGATATCTTGCCAGGGACTGAAGCTTTCTTT
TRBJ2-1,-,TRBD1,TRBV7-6,CASSFTFGTGSSYNEQFF,TGTGCCAGCAGCTTCACATTCGGGACAGGGAGCTCCTACAATGAGCAGTTCTTC
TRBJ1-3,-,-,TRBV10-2,CASRETQSGNTIYF,TGCGCCAGTAGGGAGACTCAGTCTGGAAACACCATATATTTT
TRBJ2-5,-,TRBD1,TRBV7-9,CASSGRTGPGETQYF,TGTGCCAGCAGCGGACGGACAGGCCCGGGGGAGACCCAGTACTTC
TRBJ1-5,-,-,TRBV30,CAWEISGQPQHF,TGTGCCTGGGAAATTAGTGGGCAGCCCCAGCATTTT
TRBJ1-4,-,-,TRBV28,CASSSINEKLFF,TGTGCCAGCAGTTCCATTAATGAAAAACTGTTTTTT
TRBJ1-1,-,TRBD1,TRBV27,CASRQGLITEAFF,TGTGCCAGCAGACAGGGGTTGATCACTGAAGCTTTCTTT
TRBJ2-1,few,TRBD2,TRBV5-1,CASSSGLASYNEQFF,TGCGCCAGCAGCTCTGGACTAGCGAGTTACAATGAGCAGTTCTTC
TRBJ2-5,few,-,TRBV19,CASRNQGTETQYF,TGTGCCAGTAGGAACCAGGGTACGGAGACCCAGTACTTC
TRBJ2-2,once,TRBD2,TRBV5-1,CASSLLLAGNTGELFF,TGCGCCAGCAGCTTGCTACTAGCGGGAAACACCGGGGAGCTGTTTTTT
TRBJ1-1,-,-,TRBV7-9,CASSLELLEAFF,TGTGCCAGCAGCTTAGAACTGTTGGAAGCTTTCTTT
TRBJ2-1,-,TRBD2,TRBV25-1,CASRETSGEPHNEQFF,TGTGCCAGCAGGGAGACTAGCGGGGAACCTCACAATGAGCAGTTCTTC
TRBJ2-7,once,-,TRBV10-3,CAISDTPSSYEQYF,TGTGCCATCAGTGACACCCCAAGCTCCTACGAGCAGTACTTC
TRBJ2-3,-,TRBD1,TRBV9,CASSVEGTGGTDTQYF,TGTGCCAGCAGCGTAGAGGGGACAGGAGGCACAGATACGCAGTATTTT
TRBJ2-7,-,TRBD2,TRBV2,CASSGGTSGRAPYEQYF,TGTGCCAGCAGTGGCGGAACTAGCGGGAGGGCCCCCTACGAGCAGTACTTC
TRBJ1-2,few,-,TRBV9,CASSGLKQGGYGYTF,TGTGCCAGCAGCGGGTTGAAACAGGGCGGCTATGGCTACACCTTC
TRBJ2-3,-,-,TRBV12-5,CASGPAEDTQYF,TGTGCTAGTGGTCCCGCAGAAGATACGCAGTATTTT
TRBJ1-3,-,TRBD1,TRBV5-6,CASSAGQGGPLSGNTIYF,TGTGCCAGCAGCGCTGGACAGGGGGGCCCCCTCTCTGGAAACACCATATATTTT
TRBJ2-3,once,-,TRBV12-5,CASPPEGHPGADTQYF,TGTGCTAGTCCCCCCGAGGGCCATCCAGGCGCAGATACGCAGTATTTT
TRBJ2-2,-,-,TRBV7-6,CASSFAEAGELFF,TGTGCCAGCAGCTTCGCCGAGGCCGGGGAGCTGTTTTTT
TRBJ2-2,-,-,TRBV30,CAWSEGVRTGELFF,TGTGCCTGGAGTGAGGGGGTTAGGACCGGGGAGCTGTTTTTT
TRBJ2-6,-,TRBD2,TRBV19,CATTPTSGLSRSGANVLTF,TGTGCCACAACGCCGACTAGCGGTCTAAGTAGGTCTGGGGCCAACGTCCTGACTTTC
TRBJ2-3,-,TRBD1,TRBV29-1,CSVRRGTGVDTQYF,TGCAGCGTTAGGCGGGGGACAGGGGTGGATACGCAGTATTTT